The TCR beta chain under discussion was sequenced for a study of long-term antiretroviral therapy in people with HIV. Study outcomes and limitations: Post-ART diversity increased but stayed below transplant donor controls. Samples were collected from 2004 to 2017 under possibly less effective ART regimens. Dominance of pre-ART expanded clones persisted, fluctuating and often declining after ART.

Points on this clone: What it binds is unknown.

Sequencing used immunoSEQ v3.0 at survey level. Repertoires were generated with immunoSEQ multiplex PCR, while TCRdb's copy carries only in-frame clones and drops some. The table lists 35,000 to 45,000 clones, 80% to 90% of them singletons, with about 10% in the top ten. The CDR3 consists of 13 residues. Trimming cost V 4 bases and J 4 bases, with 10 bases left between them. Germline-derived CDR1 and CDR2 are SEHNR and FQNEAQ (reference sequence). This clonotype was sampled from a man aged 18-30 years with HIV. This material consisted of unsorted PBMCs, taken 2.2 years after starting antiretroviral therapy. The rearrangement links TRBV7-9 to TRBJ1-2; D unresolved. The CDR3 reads CASSYTVLYGYTF. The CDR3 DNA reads TGTGCCAGCAGCTATACAGTCCTCTATGGCTACACCTTC.